The clone carrying this T cell receptor beta chain was found a few times. Its antigen remains unknown. One entry per CDR3 protein, called by TCRdb with MiXCR from the reads. The data hold under 90,000 distinct CDR3 sequences, with approximately 22% observed a single time. This record comes from a study of T cell repertoires in cytomegalovirus infection. Study background: Public TCR beta signatures indicated both CMV infection and matching HLA type. Findings of the study overall: Cumulative public TCR beta family frequency identified CMV carriers with the relevant HLA.

The germline CDR1 and CDR2 sequences are SGHNT and YYREEE (reference sequence). The CDR3 runs 17 residues. Trimming removed 0 bases from V and 6 bases from J, with 18 bases in between. The receptor was isolated from a human donor in good health (CMV status not recorded). Some clones in this sample may be carry-over from other donors' samples. The chain combines TRBV5-4 with TRBJ2-2, with D possibly TRBD1 on 5 matching bases. The sequenced sample was PBMCs, sequenced either directly or after in vitro stimulation (not recorded which). DNA of the CDR3: TGTGCCAGCAGCTTGGACAGGTCGTTGGGGCTGGCCGGGGAGCTGTTTTTT. It is translated as CASSLDRSLGLAGELFF.